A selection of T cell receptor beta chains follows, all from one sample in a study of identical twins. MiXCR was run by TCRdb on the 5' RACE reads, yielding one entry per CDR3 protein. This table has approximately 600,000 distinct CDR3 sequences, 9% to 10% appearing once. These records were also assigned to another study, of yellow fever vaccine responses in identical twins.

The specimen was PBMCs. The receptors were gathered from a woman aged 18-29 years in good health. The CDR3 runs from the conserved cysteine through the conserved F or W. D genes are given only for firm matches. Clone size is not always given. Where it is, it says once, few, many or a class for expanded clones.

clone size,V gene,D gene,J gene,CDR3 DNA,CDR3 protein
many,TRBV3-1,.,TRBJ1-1,TGTGCCAGCAACCTTCAAGGAATCGGCGCTGAAGCTTTCTTT,CASNLQGIGAEAFF
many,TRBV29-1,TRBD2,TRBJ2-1,TGCAGCGGCGGGACTAGCGGGACTAACCCCTACAATGAGCAGTTCTTC,CSGGTSGTNPYNEQFF
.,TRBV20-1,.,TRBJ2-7,TGCAGTGCTAGACCACCGGGCCAAACTCGCCCCTACGAGCAGTACTTC,CSARPPGQTRPYEQYF
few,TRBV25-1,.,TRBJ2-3,TGTGCCAGCAGTCTCGCAGGGAGCCCCACAGATACGCAGTATTTT,CASSLAGSPTDTQYF
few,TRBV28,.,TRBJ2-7,TGTGCCAGCACCCCCGGGGGAAGGAGCTCCTACGAGCAGTACTTC,CASTPGGRSSYEQYF
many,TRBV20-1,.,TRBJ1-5,TGCAGTGCTAGGAGGAAGGGGCAAAGGCAGCCCCAGCATTTT,CSARRKGQRQPQHF
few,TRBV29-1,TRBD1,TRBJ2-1,TGCAGCCTCCAACTCCGACAGGGGGCCTACAATGAGCAGTTCTTC,CSLQLRQGAYNEQFF
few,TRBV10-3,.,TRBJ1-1,TGTGCCATCAGTGAACCCCGTGGCACTGAAGCTTTCTTT,CAISEPRGTEAFF
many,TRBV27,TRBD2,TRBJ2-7,TGTGCCAGCAGTCCTAACGAGGGACTAGCGGGAACCTTC,CASSPNEGLAGTF
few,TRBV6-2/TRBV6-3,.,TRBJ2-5,TGTGCCAGCAGTTACGAACTGGTCCCAGAGACCCAGTACTTC,CASSYELVPETQYF
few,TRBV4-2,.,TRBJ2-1,TGTGCCAGCAGCCAAGTGACCCCTGTGCCGGGGAAGCCGTTTACGGACAATGAGCAGTTCTTC,CASSQVTPVPGKPFTDNEQFF
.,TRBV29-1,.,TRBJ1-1,TGCAGCGTCGGCCGACAGCAACCGACAGAAGCTTTCTTT,CSVGRQQPTEAFF
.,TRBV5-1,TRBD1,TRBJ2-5,TGCGCCAGCAGCTTGGAAGGACAGGGTTTTGGAGAGACCCAGTACTTC,CASSLEGQGFGETQYF
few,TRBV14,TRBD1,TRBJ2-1,TGTGCCAGCAGCCGATTAACAGGGGCTGGATACAATGAGCAGTTCTTC,CASSRLTGAGYNEQFF
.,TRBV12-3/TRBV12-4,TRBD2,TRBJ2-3,TGTGCCAGCAGTTCCGGGACTAGCGGCCTCCTCGGCACAGATACGCAGTATTTT,CASSSGTSGLLGTDTQYF
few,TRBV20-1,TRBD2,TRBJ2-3,TGCAGTGCTAGACGCACCCCAGGTAGCGGGGGGCCCTATAGCACAGATACGCAGTATTTT,CSARRTPGSGGPYSTDTQYF
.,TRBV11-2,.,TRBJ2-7,TGTGCCAGCAGCTTAGATAGTAGCCTCAGGAGCTCCTACGAGCAGTACTTC,CASSLDSSLRSSYEQYF
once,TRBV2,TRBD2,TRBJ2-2,TGTGCCAGCGAAGGACTAGAAGGATCCTCCGGGGAGCTGTTTTTT,CASEGLEGSSGELFF
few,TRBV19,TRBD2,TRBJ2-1,TGTGCCAGTGATAATAGCGGGAGGGCCGCCGGTGAGCAGTTCTTC,CASDNSGRAAGEQFF
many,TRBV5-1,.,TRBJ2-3,TGCGCCAGCAGCTTGGAAGGCAGAGTCACAGATACGCAGTATTTT,CASSLEGRVTDTQYF
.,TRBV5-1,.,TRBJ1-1,TGCGCCAGCAGCTTGGGTGGGGCGAGCACTGAAGCTTTCTTT,CASSLGGASTEAFF
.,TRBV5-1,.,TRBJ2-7,TGCGCCAGCAGCTCGCCCAACTACGAGCAGTACTTC,CASSSPNYEQYF
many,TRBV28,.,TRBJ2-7,TGTGCCAGCAGTCTACAGAGGGGGTCTGTAGAGCAGTACTTC,CASSLQRGSVEQYF
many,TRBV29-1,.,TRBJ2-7,TGCAGCGTTGAGGGAGGACAGGCCTACGAGCAGTACTTC,CSVEGGQAYEQYF
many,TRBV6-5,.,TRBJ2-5,TGTGCCAGCAGTTACCTTCAGACCCAGTACTTC,CASSYLQTQYF
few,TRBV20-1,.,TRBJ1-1,TGCAGTGCCTCAGTTGGGATTGGGAACACTGAAGCTTTCTTT,CSASVGIGNTEAFF
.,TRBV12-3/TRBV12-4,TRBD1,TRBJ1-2,TGTGCCAGCAGCTCCACCGGGACAGGGAGCTATGGCTACACCTTC,CASSSTGTGSYGYTF
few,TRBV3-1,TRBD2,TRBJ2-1,TGTGCCAGCAGCCAGCCAGCGGGGGGATCCTACAATGAGCAGTTCTTC,CASSQPAGGSYNEQFF
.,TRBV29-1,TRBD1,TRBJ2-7,TGCAGCGTTGAGGTGTGGACAGGCGCCTACGAGCAGTACTTC,CSVEVWTGAYEQYF
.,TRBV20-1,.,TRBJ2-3,TGCAGTGCTGGGGGCCAGGGCGGGAGATCGACAGATACGCAGTATTTT,CSAGGQGGRSTDTQYF
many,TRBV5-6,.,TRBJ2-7,TGTGCCAGCAGCTTGTCAAGACAAGCCTACGAGCAGTACTTC,CASSLSRQAYEQYF
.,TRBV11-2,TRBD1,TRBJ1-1,TGTGCCAGCAGCTTAGGACAGGGGCAGGACACTGAAGCTTTCTTT,CASSLGQGQDTEAFF
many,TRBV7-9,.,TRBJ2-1,TGTGCCAGCAGCGACAGAAGCTCCTACAATGAGCAGTTCTTC,CASSDRSSYNEQFF
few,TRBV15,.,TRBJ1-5,TGTGCCACCAGCAGAGGTAACAGCTATCAGCCCCAGCATTTT,CATSRGNSYQPQHF
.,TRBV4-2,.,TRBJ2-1,TGTGCCAGCAGCCGCGGAAACCTCCAGGGTAATGAGCAGTTCTTC,CASSRGNLQGNEQFF
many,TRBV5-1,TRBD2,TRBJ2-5,TGCGCCAGCAGCAGCGGGGCGGGTCCAGAGACCCAGTACTTC,CASSSGAGPETQYF
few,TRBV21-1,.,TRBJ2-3,TGTGCCAGCAGCAAAGGGAGCGGGGGTCCGACTAGCACAGATACGCAGTATTTT,CASSKGSGGPTSTDTQYF
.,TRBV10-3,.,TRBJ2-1,TGTGCCCCTCGACGGGGGGCGCCCAATGAGCAGTTCTTC,CAPRRGAPNEQFF
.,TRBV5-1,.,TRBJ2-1,TGCGCCAGCAGCTTGGATAGTCCTTTAGCCCCCGGGGATAACAATGAGCAGTTCTTC,CASSLDSPLAPGDNNEQFF
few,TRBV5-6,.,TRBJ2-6,TGTGCCAGCACCGTGGACAGCTCTGGGGCCAACGTCCTGACTTTC,CASTVDSSGANVLTF
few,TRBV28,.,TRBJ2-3,TGTGCCAGCAGTCCGGGGCTTACCCCAGATACGCAGTATTTT,CASSPGLTPDTQYF
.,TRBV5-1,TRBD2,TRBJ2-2,TGCGCCAGCAGCTGGAGGGGCGGGAGTGGCACCGGGGAGCTGTTTTTT,CASSWRGGSGTGELFF
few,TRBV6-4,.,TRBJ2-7,TGTGCCAGCAGTGATATTAGGTCTTCGTACTACGAGCAGTACTTC,CASSDIRSSYYEQYF
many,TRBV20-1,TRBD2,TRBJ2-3,TGCAGTGCGGTTAGGTTAGCGGGGGGCCTGAGAACAGATACGCAGTATTTT,CSAVRLAGGLRTDTQYF
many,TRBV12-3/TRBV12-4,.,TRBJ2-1,TGTGCCAGCAGCCCCCGGGACAAAAGGTTCTTC,CASSPRDKRFF
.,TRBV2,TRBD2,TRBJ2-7,TGTGCCAGCACCATCCCCGGGGGGGGTACCTACGAGCAGTACTTC,CASTIPGGGTYEQYF
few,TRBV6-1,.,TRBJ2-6,TGTGCCAGCAGTAAAGGCTCTGGGGCCAACGTCCTGACTTTC,CASSKGSGANVLTF
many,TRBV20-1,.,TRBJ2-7,TGCAGTGCTCGTCTCTACGAGCAGTACTTC,CSARLYEQYF
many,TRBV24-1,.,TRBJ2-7,TGTGCCACCAGTGATACAACGGGGGCCGGGGACGAGCAGTACTTC,CATSDTTGAGDEQYF